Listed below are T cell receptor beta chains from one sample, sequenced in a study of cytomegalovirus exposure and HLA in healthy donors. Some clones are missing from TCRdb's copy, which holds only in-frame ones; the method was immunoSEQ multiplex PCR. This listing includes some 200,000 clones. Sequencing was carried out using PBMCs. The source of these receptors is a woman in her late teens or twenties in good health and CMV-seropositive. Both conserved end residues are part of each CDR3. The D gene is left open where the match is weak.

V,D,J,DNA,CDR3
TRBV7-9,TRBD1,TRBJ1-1,TGTGCCAGCAGCTCTCAGGGCGAGAGGGGGCCTGAAGCTTTCTTT,CASSSQGERGPEAFF
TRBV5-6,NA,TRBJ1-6,TGTGCCAGCAGCTTGGACAGAGGGAATTCACCCCTCCACTTT,CASSLDRGNSPLHF
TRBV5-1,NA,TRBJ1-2,TGCGCCAGCAGCTTGGCCGATCGACAGTTTGGAGGCTACACCTTC,CASSLADRQFGGYTF
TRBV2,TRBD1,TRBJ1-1,TGTGCCAGCAGGGACAGGGGGAACACTGAAGCTTTCTTT,CASRDRGNTEAFF
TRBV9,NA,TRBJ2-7,TGTGCCAGCAGCGTAGATCAGGTCTCCTACGAGCAGTACTTC,CASSVDQVSYEQYF
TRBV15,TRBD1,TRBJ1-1,TGTGCCACCAGCAGAATCCGGGACAGGGACTTTGAAGCTTTCTTT,CATSRIRDRDFEAFF
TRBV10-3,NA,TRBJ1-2,TGTGTCATCAGTGAGTACAGGGTTGGCTACACCTTC,CVISEYRVGYTF
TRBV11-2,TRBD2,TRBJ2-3,TGTGCCAGCAGCTTAGCCGGGACTAGCGGGGGGGCCACAGATACGCAGTATTTT,CASSLAGTSGGATDTQYF
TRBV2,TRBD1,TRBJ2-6,TGTGCCAGCCCGGGACAGGGGGTCTCTGGGGCCAACGTCCTGACTTTC,CASPGQGVSGANVLTF
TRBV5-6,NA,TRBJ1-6,TGTGCCAGCAGCTTGGCAGGGGCACTTTCACCCCTCCACTTT,CASSLAGALSPLHF
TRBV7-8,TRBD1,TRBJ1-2,TGTGCCAGCAGCCCTCGCCAGCGACAGGGATACTATGGCTACACCTTC,CASSPRQRQGYYGYTF
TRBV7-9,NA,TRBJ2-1,TGTGCCAGCAGCTTAGATAATGGCGGGTATTACAATGAGCAGTTCTTC,CASSLDNGGYYNEQFF
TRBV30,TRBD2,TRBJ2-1,TGTGCCTGGACCGGGGGGGGAGGAGGGAACAATGAGCAGTTCTTC,CAWTGGGGGNNEQFF
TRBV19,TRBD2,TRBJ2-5,TGTGCCAGTAGTATAGTTCCTAGCGGCAAAACACGAGAGACCCAGTACTTC,CASSIVPSGKTRETQYF
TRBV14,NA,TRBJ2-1,TGTGCCAGCAGTTTAGGGAGCTCCTACAATGAGCAGTTCTTC,CASSLGSSYNEQFF
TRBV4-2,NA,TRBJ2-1,TGTGCCAGCAGCCAAGATCCGGGGGAAGGGGATGAGCAGTTCTTC,CASSQDPGEGDEQFF
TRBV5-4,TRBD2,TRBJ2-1,TGTGCCAGCAGCATTAGCGGGGGGGGACACAATGAGCAGTTCTTC,CASSISGGGHNEQFF
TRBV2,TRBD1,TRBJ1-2,TGTGCCAGCAGTGAGGACAGGTTAGCTAACTATGGCTACACCTTC,CASSEDRLANYGYTF
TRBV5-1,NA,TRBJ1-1,TGCGCCAGCAGCCTGGACGGGTACATGAACACTGAAGCTTTCTTT,CASSLDGYMNTEAFF
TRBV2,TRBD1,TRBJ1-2,TGTGCCAGCAGCGGGGACAGCTTTCTTTATGGCTACACCTTC,CASSGDSFLYGYTF
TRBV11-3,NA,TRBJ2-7,TGTGCCAGCAGCTTAGCCCTGGGACTTCGGTCCTACGAGCAGTACTTC,CASSLALGLRSYEQYF
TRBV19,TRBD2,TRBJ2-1,TGTGCCAGTAGTACCTTTGGGACGCGGGGGGCCGGAGAGCAGTTCTTC,CASSTFGTRGAGEQFF
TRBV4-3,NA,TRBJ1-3,TGCGCCAGCAGCCAAGGCAGGGCTGGAAACACCATATATTTT,CASSQGRAGNTIYF
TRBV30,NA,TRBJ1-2,TGTGCCTGGTATCGCAGGGGCTATGGCTACACCTTC,CAWYRRGYGYTF